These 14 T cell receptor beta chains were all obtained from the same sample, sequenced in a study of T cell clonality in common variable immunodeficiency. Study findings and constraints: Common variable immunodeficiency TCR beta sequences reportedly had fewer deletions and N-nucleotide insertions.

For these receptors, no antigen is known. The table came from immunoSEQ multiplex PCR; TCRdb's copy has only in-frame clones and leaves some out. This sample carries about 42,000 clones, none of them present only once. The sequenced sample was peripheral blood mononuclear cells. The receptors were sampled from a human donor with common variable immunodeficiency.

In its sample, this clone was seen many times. CDR3 amino acids: CSAGAGPAGELFF. CDR3 DNA (partial): TGCAGTGCAGGAGCGGGACCGGCCGGGGAG. The gene calls are TRBV20-1 and TRBJ2-2, with 7 bases that match TRBD2. The sequence runs out 3 residues before the end of the CDR3; the remainder is reconstructed from the germline J gene. The CDR3 totals 13 residues. The germline V gene has CDR1 DFQATT and CDR2 SNEGSKA (reference sequence). The junction had 7 bases not matched to a gene; V was cut back by 6 bases and J by 6 bases.

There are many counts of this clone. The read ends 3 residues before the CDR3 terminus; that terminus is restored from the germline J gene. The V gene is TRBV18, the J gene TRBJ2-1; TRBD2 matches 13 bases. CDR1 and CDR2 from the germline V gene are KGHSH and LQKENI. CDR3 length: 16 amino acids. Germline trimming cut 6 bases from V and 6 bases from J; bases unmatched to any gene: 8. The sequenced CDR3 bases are TGTGCCAGCTCGCCTGGACTAGCGGGGGCTGGCAATGAG. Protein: CASSPGLAGAGNE. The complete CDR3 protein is CASSPGLAGAGNEQFF.

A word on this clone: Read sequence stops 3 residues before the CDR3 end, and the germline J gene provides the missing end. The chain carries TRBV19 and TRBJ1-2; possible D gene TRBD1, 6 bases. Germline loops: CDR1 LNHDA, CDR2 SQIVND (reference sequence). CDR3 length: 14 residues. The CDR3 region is CASIPGGLKSGYTF. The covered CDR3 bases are TGTGCCAGTATCCCTGGGGGCTTAAAAAGCGGC.

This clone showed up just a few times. CDR3 DNA, as far as it was read: TGTGCCAGTAGAACGGGACATACTCAAATCAAGAACACCGGGGAG. Its protein is CASRTGHTQIKNTGE. The full CDR3 reads CASRTGHTQIKNTGELFF. The chain links TRBV19 to TRBJ2-2, with a possible D match to TRBD1 (6 bases). The read falls 3 residues short of the CDR3 end, and the missing part is taken from the germline J gene. The germline V gene has CDR1 LNHDA and CDR2 SQIVND (reference sequence). Trimming took 6 bases from V and 1 from J, leaving 21 bases between them. The CDR3 is 18 amino acids.

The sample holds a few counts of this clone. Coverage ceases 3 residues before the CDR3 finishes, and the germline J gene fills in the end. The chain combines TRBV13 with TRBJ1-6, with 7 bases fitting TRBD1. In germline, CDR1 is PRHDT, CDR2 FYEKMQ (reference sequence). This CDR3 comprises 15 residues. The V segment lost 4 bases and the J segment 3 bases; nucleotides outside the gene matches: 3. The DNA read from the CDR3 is TGTGCCAGCAGCTACCGGGACAGCTATAATTCACCC. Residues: CASSYRDSYNSP. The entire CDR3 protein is CASSYRDSYNSPLHF.

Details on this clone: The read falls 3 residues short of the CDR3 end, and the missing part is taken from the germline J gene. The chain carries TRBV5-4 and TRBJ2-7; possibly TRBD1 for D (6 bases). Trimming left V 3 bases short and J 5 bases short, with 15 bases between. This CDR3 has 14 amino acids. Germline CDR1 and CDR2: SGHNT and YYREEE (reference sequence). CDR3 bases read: TGTGCCAGCAGCTCAATAACAGGGATGAACGAG. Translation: CASSSITGMNE. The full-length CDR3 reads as CASSSITGMNEQYF. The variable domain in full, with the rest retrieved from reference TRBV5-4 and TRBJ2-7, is ETGVTQSPTHLIKTRGQQVTLRCSSQSGHNTVSWYQQALGQGPQFIFQYYREEENGRGNFPPRFSGLQFPNYSSELNVNALELDDSALYLCASSSITGMNEQYFGPGTRLTVT.

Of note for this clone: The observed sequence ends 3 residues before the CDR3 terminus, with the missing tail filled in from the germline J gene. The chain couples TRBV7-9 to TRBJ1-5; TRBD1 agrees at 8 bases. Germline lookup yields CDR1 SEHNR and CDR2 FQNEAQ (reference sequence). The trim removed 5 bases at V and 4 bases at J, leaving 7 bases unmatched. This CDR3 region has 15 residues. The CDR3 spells CASSPGTGKNQPQHF. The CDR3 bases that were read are TGTGCCAGCAGCCCTGGGACAGGAAAAAATCAGCCC.

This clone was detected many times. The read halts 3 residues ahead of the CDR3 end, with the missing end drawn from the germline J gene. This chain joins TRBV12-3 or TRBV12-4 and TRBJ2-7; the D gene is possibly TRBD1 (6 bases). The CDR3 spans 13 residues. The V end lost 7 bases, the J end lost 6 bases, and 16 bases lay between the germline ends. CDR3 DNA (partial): TGTGCCAGCAATTGGGAACAGGGCAGCGAG. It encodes CASNWEQGSE. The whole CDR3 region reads CASNWEQGSEQYF.

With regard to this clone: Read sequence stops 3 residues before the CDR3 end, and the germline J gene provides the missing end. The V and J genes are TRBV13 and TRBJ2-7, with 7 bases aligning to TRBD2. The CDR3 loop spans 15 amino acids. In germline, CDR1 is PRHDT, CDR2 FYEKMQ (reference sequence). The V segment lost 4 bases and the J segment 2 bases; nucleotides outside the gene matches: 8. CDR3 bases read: TGTGCCAGCAGCTGGGGACGGGGGGACCCCTACGAG. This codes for CASSWGRGDPYE. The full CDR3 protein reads CASSWGRGDPYEQYF.

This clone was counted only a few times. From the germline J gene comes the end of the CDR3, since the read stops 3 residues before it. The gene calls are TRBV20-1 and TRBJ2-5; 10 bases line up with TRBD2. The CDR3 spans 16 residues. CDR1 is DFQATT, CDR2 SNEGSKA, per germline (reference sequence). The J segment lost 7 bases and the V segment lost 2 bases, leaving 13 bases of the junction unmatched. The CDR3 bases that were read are TGCAGTGCTAGATCTGGACTAGCGGAACTCGCCGGGACC. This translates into CSARSGLAELAGT. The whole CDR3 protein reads CSARSGLAELAGTQYF.

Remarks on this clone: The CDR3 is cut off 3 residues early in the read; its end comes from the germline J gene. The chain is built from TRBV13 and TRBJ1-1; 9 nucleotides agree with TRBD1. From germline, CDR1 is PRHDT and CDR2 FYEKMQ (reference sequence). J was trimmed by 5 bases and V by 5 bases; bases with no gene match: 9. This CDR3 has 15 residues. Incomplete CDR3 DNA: TGTGCCAGCAGCCAGGGACAGGGAGGAGGGACTGAA. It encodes CASSQGQGGGTE. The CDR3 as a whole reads CASSQGQGGGTEAFF.

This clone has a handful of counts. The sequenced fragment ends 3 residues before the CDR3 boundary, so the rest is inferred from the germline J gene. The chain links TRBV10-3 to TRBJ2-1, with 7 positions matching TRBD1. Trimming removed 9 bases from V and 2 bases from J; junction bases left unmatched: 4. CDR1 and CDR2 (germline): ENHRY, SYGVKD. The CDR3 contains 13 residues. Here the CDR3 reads CAMGTDTYNEQFF. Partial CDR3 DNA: TGTGCCATGGGGACAGACACCTACAATGAG.

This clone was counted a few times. The DNA read from the CDR3 is TGTGCCAGCGTCGGGTTAATAGGCAATCAGCCC. Encoded protein: CASVGLIGNQP. The entire CDR3 protein reads CASVGLIGNQPQHF. V is TRBV6-2 or TRBV6-3 and J is TRBJ1-5; D gene unclear. The read ends 3 residues early relative to the CDR3; the germline J gene fills the gap. The V end lost 8 bases, the J end lost 2 bases, and 13 bases lay between the germline ends. Germline V gives CDR1 MNHEY, CDR2 SVGEGT. This CDR3 has 14 amino acids.

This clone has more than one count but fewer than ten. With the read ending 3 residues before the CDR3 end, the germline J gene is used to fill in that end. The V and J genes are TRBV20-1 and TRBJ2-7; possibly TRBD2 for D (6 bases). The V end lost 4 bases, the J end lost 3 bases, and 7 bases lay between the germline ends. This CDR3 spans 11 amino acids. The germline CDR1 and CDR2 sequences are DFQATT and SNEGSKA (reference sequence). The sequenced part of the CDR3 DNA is TGCAGTGCTATGGGGGGCTACGAG. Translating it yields CSAMGGYE. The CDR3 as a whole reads CSAMGGYEQYF.